Presented here are 8 T cell receptor beta chains from one specimen sequenced in a study of shared clonotypes between healthy human individuals. Sequenced by immunoSEQ multiplex PCR; TCRdb stores in-frame clones only, minus some. This table has 2 million to 2.5 million clones, just over 90% appearing once. The sample taken for sequencing was naive CD4+ T cells from PBMCs. The subset denotes: CD45RA+ positively selected. Receptors originate from a man between 18 and 35 years old in good health. Some clones in this sample may be carry-over from other donors' samples.

The V call is TRBV5-1, the J call TRBJ2-5; D is unclear. This CDR3 region has 15 residues. Trimming left V 7 bases short and J 1 base short, with 17 bases between. Germline CDR1 SGHRS, CDR2 YFSETQ. The CDR3 coding sequence is TGCGCCAGCTGTTTGGGCAGCAGAATCCAAGAGACCCAGTACTTC. The encoded protein is CASCLGSRIQETQYF.

This clone was detected only a few times. The chain links TRBV29-1 to TRBJ1-1; D unresolved. The CDR3 is made up of 13 amino acids. V gave up 0 bases and J gave up 0 bases, with 5 bases separating them. Germline CDR1 reads SQVTM; CDR2 reads ANQGSEA. CDR3 loop: CSVEDSLNTEAFF. For the CDR3, the DNA is TGCAGCGTTGAAGACTCATTGAACACTGAAGCTTTCTTT.

V and J are TRBV6-5 and TRBJ2-7, with TRBD1 as a possible D gene (5 bases). Germline assignment: CDR1 MNHEY and CDR2 SVGAGI. The CDR3 runs 15 residues. V lost 5 bases, J lost 0 bases, and 14 bases lay in between. CDR3 nucleotides: TGTGCCAGCAGTCTCCGACAGCCGAGCTCCTACGAGCAGTACTTC. Translated, it gives CASSLRQPSSYEQYF.

This clone was observed once. V gene TRBV28 combines with J gene TRBJ1-1; D call uncertain. The CDR3 extends over 15 amino acids. V was clipped by 3 bases and J by 1 base, with 12 bases between them. The germline V gene has CDR1 MDHEN and CDR2 SYDVKM. The chain's CDR3 is CASSFVTRRNTEAFF. CDR3 DNA: TGTGCCAGCAGTTTCGTTACGCGCAGGAACACTGAAGCTTTCTTT. The variable domain in full, with the rest retrieved from reference TRBV28 and TRBJ1-1, is DVKVTQSSRYLVKRTGEKVFLECVQDMDHENMFWYRQDPGLGLRLIYFSYDVKMKEKGDIPEGYSVSREKKERFSLILESASTNQTSMYLCASSFVTRRNTEAFFGQGTRLTVV.

The genes are TRBV5-4 and TRBJ2-6, with D possibly TRBD2 on 5 matching bases. The CDR3 has 19 amino acids. The germline V gene has CDR1 SGHNT and CDR2 YYREEE (reference sequence). The germline V and J ends were trimmed by 4 bases and 1 base, with 21 bases remaining between them. In DNA form, the CDR3 reads TGTGCCAGCAGCCCACCCCCCGGGAACCGACGATCTGGGGCCAACGTCCTGACTTTC. It yields the protein CASSPPPGNRRSGANVLTF.

The chain carries TRBV4-1 and TRBJ2-7; TRBD2 aligns across 12 bases. This CDR3 is built from 19 residues. Germline assignment: CDR1 MGHRA and CDR2 YSYEKL. V lost 4 bases and J lost 3; bases outside the gene matches: 16. CDR3 DNA sequence: TGCGCCAGCAGCCCCCGGGCTAGCGGGAGGGCCCCACATCTCTACGAGCAGTACTTC. Translation gives CASSPRASGRAPHLYEQYF.

The chain uses TRBV19 and TRBJ1-1; 8 bases align to TRBD1. This CDR3 has 14 residues. J lost 12 bases, V lost 9 bases, and 18 bases had no gene match. Per germline, CDR1 LNHDA and CDR2 SQIVND (reference sequence). The CDR3 DNA reads as TGTGCCAGCCCGAGCAGGGGGCCTCCTAGGGTAACTTTCTTT. Protein sequence: CASPSRGPPRVTFF.

The rearrangement uses TRBV5-1 and TRBJ1-4; the D gene is possibly TRBD1 (6 bases). Per germline, CDR1 SGHRS and CDR2 YFSETQ. This CDR3 is built from 15 residues. The V gene lost 1 base and the J gene lost 6 bases, with 13 bases spanning the gap. CDR3 sequence: CASSLYGGLDEKLFF. The CDR3 nucleotides read TGCGCCAGCAGCTTGTACGGGGGGCTTGATGAAAAACTGTTTTTT.